This T cell receptor beta chain is from a study of cytomegalovirus exposure and HLA in healthy donors. Findings and caveats of the study: The study found most TCR sequences rare, yet found some public TCRs in many donors. TCR beta chains numbering roughly 150 were designated cytomegalovirus-associated. One later analysis, an examination of the 100 to 150 validation repertoires, found that first-cohort TCR clusters tended to co-occur in them.

As concerns this clone: The antigen is unknown.

Measured with immunoSEQ multiplex PCR; TCRdb has only the in-frame clones, and not every one. The sample carries some 240,000 clones, over 75% recorded once. Material for sequencing was PBMCs. This receptor was taken from a young woman in good health and CMV-seropositive.

The CDR3 protein is CASSGTSGSSYNEQFF. The CDR3 bases are TGCGCCAGCAGTGGGACTAGCGGGAGCTCCTACAATGAGCAGTTCTTC. The chain combines TRBV10-1 with TRBJ2-1, with 13 bases lining up with TRBD2. The trim removed 4 bases at V and 0 bases at J, leaving 0 bases unmatched. This CDR3 is built from 16 residues. CDR1 WNHNN and CDR2 SYGVQD come from the germline V gene (reference sequence).